This TCR beta chain was retrieved from a study of blood T cell repertoires in COVID-19. The CDR3 contains 13 residues. Trimming left V 5 bases short and J 3 bases short, with 8 bases between. CDR1 and CDR2 from the germline V gene are LNHDA and SQIVND (reference sequence). Study members were between roughly 18 and 100 years old and lived in fewer than 30 US regions. Donors in Cohort 3 counted as recovered after two negative PCRs, clearance, or symptom resolution. Authors' processing steps: Estimates of nucleated cell counts were drawn from the amplification of reference gene primers. Using immunoSEQ multiplex PCR, the repertoire was profiled, and TCRdb retains in-frame clones only, with some absent. That table is the source of V, J and clone size, and D and trimming were worked out from the DNA. The table lists hundreds of thousands of clones, around 91% of them singletons, with around 1.1% in the top ten.

The receptor was isolated from a man younger than 45 who had recovered from COVID-19. Sequences were obtained from PBMCs or T cells enriched from blood (not recorded which). V is TRBV19 and J is TRBJ1-3; no firm D call. The CDR3: CASSVNVGNTIYF. The DNA for the CDR3 is TGTGCCAGTAGTGTCAATGTTGGAAACACCATATATTTT.